These T cell receptor beta chains were read from a single sample in a study of blood T cell repertoires in COVID-19. Using immunoSEQ multiplex PCR, the repertoire was profiled, and TCRdb retains in-frame clones only, with some absent. The sample has a few hundred thousand clones; 80% to 90% are singletons. The material sequenced was PBMCs or T cells enriched from blood (not recorded which). The receptors were sampled from a man aged 25-45 years who had recovered from COVID-19. CDR3s include the opening cysteine and the closing phenylalanine or tryptophan. D genes are given only for firm matches. The listing skips clone size in some rows; elsewhere it reads once, few, many or a size class.

clone size	V gene	D gene	J gene	CDR3 protein	CDR3 DNA
-	TRBV27	-	TRBJ1-1	CASSLSRNTEAFF	TGTGCCAGCAGTTTATCCCGGAACACTGAAGCTTTCTTT
once	TRBV5-1	-	TRBJ1-4	CASSLAVGPGEKLFF	TGCGCCAGCAGCTTGGCGGTAGGTCCGGGTGAAAAACTGTTTTTT
-	TRBV5-6	-	TRBJ2-3	CASSPESTDTQYF	TGTGCCAGCAGCCCCGAGAGCACAGATACGCAGTATTTT
-	TRBV5-6	TRBD1	TRBJ2-7	CASSLGQGGYEQYF	TGTGCCAGCAGCTTGGGACAGGGGGGATACGAGCAGTACTTC
-	TRBV5-1	TRBD1	TRBJ1-2	CASSTGQGEGYTF	TGCGCCAGCAGCACGGGACAGGGCGAAGGCTACACCTTC
-	TRBV6-5	TRBD2	TRBJ2-7	CASRRGSSYEQYF	TGTGCCAGCAGGCGGGGGAGCTCCTACGAGCAGTACTTC
-	TRBV5-5	-	TRBJ1-3	CASSVGPGLSGNTIYF	TGTGCCAGCAGCGTAGGACCGGGACTCTCTGGAAACACCATATATTTT
-	TRBV7-3	-	TRBJ1-1	CASSLGNGDGEAFF	TGTGCCAGCAGCTTAGGTAACGGGGATGGTGAAGCTTTCTTT
once	TRBV14	-	TRBJ1-1	CASSQGFKGHEAFF	TGTGCCAGCAGCCAAGGTTTTAAGGGGCATGAAGCTTTCTTT
-	TRBV30	-	TRBJ1-5	CAWGMGGGQPQHF	TGTGCCTGGGGAATGGGGGGTGGGCAGCCCCAGCATTTT
-	TRBV15	TRBD2	TRBJ2-7	CATSRGPTSGGLINYEQYF	TGTGCCACCAGCAGAGGCCCGACTAGCGGGGGATTGATTAACTACGAGCAGTACTTC
-	TRBV6-5	TRBD1	TRBJ2-7	CASRLTTGATYEQYF	TGTGCCAGCAGACTCACAACAGGGGCCACCTACGAGCAGTACTTC
-	TRBV30	TRBD1	TRBJ1-2	CAWSGLRGIDGYTF	TGTGCCTGGAGCGGCCTCAGGGGGATCGACGGCTACACCTTC
-	TRBV6-6	-	TRBJ1-2	CASSPPSKFGGYTF	TGTGCCAGCAGCCCGCCAAGTAAATTCGGTGGCTACACCTTC
-	TRBV2	TRBD1	TRBJ1-3	CASSGGQGAGNTIYF	TGTGCCAGCAGTGGGGGACAGGGGGCTGGAAACACCATATATTTT
once	TRBV27	TRBD1	TRBJ2-7	CASSFTGTGLYEQYF	TGTGCCAGCAGTTTCACCGGGACAGGGCTGTACGAGCAGTACTTC
-	TRBV9	-	TRBJ1-6	CASSVGGSYNSPLHF	TGTGCCAGCAGCGTTGGGGGGTCCTATAATTCACCCCTCCACTTT
-	TRBV27	TRBD2	TRBJ2-1	CASSPRTSGISYNEQFF	TGTGCCAGCAGTCCAAGGACTAGCGGAATCTCCTACAATGAGCAGTTCTTC
-	TRBV6-4	TRBD2	TRBJ2-2	CASSELNPGGPFGELFF	TGTGCCAGCAGCGAGCTGAACCCGGGGGGGCCATTCGGGGAGCTGTTTTTT
few	TRBV19	TRBD2	TRBJ2-1	CASSPAGTSGGREQFF	TGTGCCAGTAGTCCTGCGGGGACTAGCGGGGGACGCGAGCAGTTCTTC
-	TRBV19	-	TRBJ2-3	CASSYREGGRTDTQYF	TGTGCCAGTAGTTACAGGGAGGGTGGCCGCACAGATACGCAGTATTTT
-	TRBV4-1	-	TRBJ1-1	CASSQESTGTLLVNTEAFF	TGCGCCAGCAGCCAAGAATCGACAGGCACTCTGCTTGTGAACACTGAAGCTTTCTTT
few	TRBV4-2	TRBD2	TRBJ2-1	CASSQDMRGGIRSYNEQFF	TGTGCCAGCAGCCAAGATATGCGGGGGGGCATCAGGTCCTACAATGAGCAGTTCTTC
-	TRBV5-1	-	TRBJ2-5	CASSLAPDPETQYF	TGCGCCAGCAGCTTGGCCCCAGATCCCGAGACCCAGTACTTC
-	TRBV10-3	TRBD1	TRBJ1-2	CAISGKTGDYGYTF	TGTGCCATCAGTGGGAAGACAGGGGACTATGGCTACACCTTC
-	TRBV5-1	-	TRBJ1-6	CASSLDRGTNSPLHF	TGCGCCAGCAGCCTTGATCGGGGGACGAATTCACCCCTCCACTTT
-	TRBV5-1	TRBD1	TRBJ1-6	CASSPGQDGSPLHF	TGCGCCAGCAGTCCAGGACAGGATGGTTCACCCCTCCACTTT
-	TRBV5-1	-	TRBJ1-1	CASSSSGPLLNTEAFF	TGCGCCAGCAGCTCCTCTGGGCCCCTTTTGAACACTGAAGCTTTCTTT
-	TRBV29-1	-	TRBJ2-7	CSGYRDGGEQYF	TGCAGCGGATACAGGGATGGAGGCGAGCAGTACTTC
-	TRBV2	-	TRBJ1-1	CASSPSTANTEAFF	TGTGCCAGCAGCCCCTCCACAGCGAACACTGAAGCTTTCTTT
-	TRBV14	TRBD1	TRBJ1-2	CASSQRQGFYGYTF	TGTGCCAGCAGCCAGAGACAGGGATTCTATGGCTACACCTTC
-	TRBV5-1	TRBD2	TRBJ2-1	CASSRTSGGHNEQFF	TGCGCCAGCAGCCGAACTAGCGGGGGGCACAATGAGCAGTTCTTC
-	TRBV29-1	-	TRBJ2-7	CSVVQSYEQYF	TGCAGCGTGGTACAGAGCTACGAGCAGTACTTC
-	TRBV4-2	-	TRBJ1-1	CASSQGTRGNTEAFF	TGTGCCAGCAGCCAAGGAACCAGGGGGAACACTGAAGCTTTCTTT
-	TRBV6-4	TRBD2	TRBJ2-2	CASSDSSGGNTGELFF	TGTGCCAGCAGTGACTCTAGCGGGGGAAACACCGGGGAGCTGTTTTTT
once	TRBV2	TRBD1	TRBJ1-1	CASSSGGADSAFF	TGTGCCAGCAGTTCAGGGGGCGCAGATTCGGCTTTCTTT
-	TRBV27	-	TRBJ1-1	CASSSEAGGEAFF	TGTGCCAGCAGTTCGGAGGCGGGAGGGGAAGCTTTCTTT
-	TRBV11-2	-	TRBJ1-6	CASSLYSGRESPLHF	TGTGCCAGCAGCCTCTACTCCGGGAGAGAATCACCCCTCCACTTT
-	TRBV7-7	TRBD2	TRBJ2-5	CASRPLLSGGLQETQYF	TGTGCTAGCAGGCCTCTCCTAAGCGGGGGGCTTCAAGAGACCCAGTACTTC
-	TRBV6-2/TRBV6-3	TRBD1	TRBJ2-2	CASSYSYTGGTGELFF	TGTGCCAGCAGTTACTCGTATACAGGGGGCACCGGGGAGCTGTTTTTT
once	TRBV28	-	TRBJ1-3	CASSLTTGIAGNTIYF	TGTGCCAGCAGTTTAACTACAGGGATTGCTGGAAACACCATATATTTT
-	TRBV15	-	TRBJ1-6	CATQGRGSVSPLHF	TGTGCCACCCAGGGAAGGGGAAGTGTTTCACCCCTCCACTTT
-	TRBV30	TRBD1	TRBJ1-5	CAWSSGTENQPQHF	TGTGCCTGGAGTTCCGGGACAGAGAATCAGCCCCAGCATTTT
-	TRBV3-1/TRBV3-2	-	TRBJ1-4	CASSSSPSGNEKLFF	TGTGCCAGCAGCTCCAGCCCGTCGGGTAATGAAAAACTGTTTTTT
-	TRBV9	TRBD1	TRBJ1-2	CASSKEGQGGSGGYTF	TGTGCCAGCAGCAAAGAGGGACAGGGCGGTTCGGGTGGCTACACCTTC